These 24 T cell receptor beta chains were all obtained from the same sample, sequenced in a study of CD8 T cells in ankylosing spondylitis. Overall study results and limits: Ankylosing spondylitis blood seemed to carry a telltale TCR beta motif made of eight or nine highly homologous variants.

For these TCRs, the target antigens are not known. TCRdb used MiXCR to reprocess the 5' RACE reads, holding one entry per CDR3 protein. The sample shows 500,000 or so distinct CDR3 sequences, less than 6% of them seen only once. Sequenced: blood, either unsorted or a sorted T cell fraction (not recorded which). These receptors originate from a male donor with ankylosing spondylitis.

This clonotype has ten or more counts. CDR3 sequence (DNA): TGTGCCAGCAAAATCGGGGGGGGGCTTGATGAGCAGTTCTTC. This sequence encodes CASKIGGGLDEQFF. The rearrangement uses TRBV27 and TRBJ2-1; 8 positions agree with TRBD2. The CDR3 has 14 residues. CDR1 is MNHEY, CDR2 SMNVEV, per germline (reference sequence). Germline trimming cut 7 bases from V and 8 bases from J; bases unmatched to any gene: 10.

This clonotype showed up many times. The chain couples TRBV20-1 to TRBJ1-2; no reliable D call. Per germline, CDR1 DFQATT and CDR2 SNEGSKA (reference sequence). With 3 bases removed from V and 5 bases from J, the gap between germline ends came to 13 bases. This CDR3 has 13 amino acids. CDR3 sequence (DNA): TGCAGTGCTAGCCCGAATCGCCTGTATGGCTACACCTTC. Amino acid sequence: CSASPNRLYGYTF.

In its sample, this clonotype was seen a few times. This chain connects TRBV6-1 to TRBJ2-5, with 8 nucleotides matching TRBD2. After removal of 7 bases from V and 7 bases from J, the junction contained 17 bases not matched to a gene. The CDR3 runs 16 residues. The germline V gene encodes CDR1 MNHNS and CDR2 SASEGT. The DNA of the CDR3 is TGTGCCAGCACCCCTTCGATGCTAGCGGGTTCAGGGACCCAGTACTTC. Protein sequence: CASTPSMLAGSGTQYF.

This clonotype was counted many times. The chain couples TRBV9 to TRBJ2-7, with 8 bases matching TRBD2. There are 14 residues in the CDR3. Losses at the gene ends were 4 bases for V and 2 bases for J; bases not matched to a gene: 5. The germline gives CDR1 SGDLS, CDR2 YYNGEE. As DNA, the CDR3 is TGTGCCAGCAGCACAAGCGGGAGACCCTACGAGCAGTACTTC. As protein: CASSTSGRPYEQYF.

At least ten counts were recorded for this clonotype. In DNA, the CDR3 is TGTGCTAGTGGTTTGGAAGTCCCAGACAGGGAGCTCTATGGCTACACCTTC. As protein: CASGLEVPDRELYGYTF. The chain recombines TRBV12-5 with TRBJ1-2, with TRBD1 matching 7 bases. CDR1 LGHNT and CDR2 FRNRAP come from the germline V gene. This CDR3 is built from 17 residues. V lost 1 base, J lost 4 bases, and 12 bases stayed unmatched.

At least ten counts were recorded for this clonotype. J is TRBJ2-5 and V is TRBV29-1; TRBD1 agrees at 8 bases. Germline V gene lookup returns CDR1 SQVTM and CDR2 ANQGSEA. The length of the CDR3 is 12 residues. V lost 6 bases and J lost 5; bases outside the gene matches: 5. CDR3 bases: TGCAGCGTGACAGGGGCCGACGAGACCCAGTACTTC. This codes for CSVTGADETQYF.

The chain links TRBV6-5 to TRBJ2-2, with D unresolved. Germline V lookup: CDR1 MNHEY, CDR2 SVGAGI. V was trimmed by 0 bases and J by 3 bases, leaving 8 bases between them. The CDR3 loop spans 15 amino acids. The CDR3 loop reads CASSYSTEHTGELFF. CDR3 DNA: TGTGCCAGCAGTTACTCGACTGAGCACACCGGGGAGCTGTTTTTT.

This clonotype was recorded at least ten times. This chain uses TRBV12-3 or TRBV12-4 with TRBJ2-7; perhaps TRBD2 as D (6 bases). This CDR3 is 14 amino acids long. The V end lost 8 bases, the J end lost 3 bases, and 17 bases lay between the germline ends. DNA for the CDR3: TGTGCCAGCTCGGTCGGGGGTCTTGGCTACGAGCAGTACTTC. Amino acid sequence: CASSVGGLGYEQYF.

The table lists this clonotype with many counts. In DNA form, the CDR3 reads TGCGCCAGCAGCTTCCAGGGCCCAGCCTACGAGCAGTACTTC. Amino acids: CASSFQGPAYEQYF. V gene TRBV5-1 combines with J gene TRBJ2-7; tentatively, D is TRBD1 (5 bases). This CDR3 contains 14 residues. Per the germline V gene, CDR1 is SGHRS and CDR2 is YFSETQ. V lost 2 bases to trimming and J lost 2 bases, with 11 bases between them.

This clonotype was detected ten times or more. V gene TRBV29-1 combines with J gene TRBJ2-5; D is unclear. Looked up from germline, CDR1 is SQVTM and CDR2 is ANQGSEA. CDR3 length: 11 residues. V lost 7 bases and J lost 0, with 6 bases in between. The CDR3 reads CSAGYQETQYF. The CDR3 bases are TGCAGCGCGGGCTACCAAGAGACCCAGTACTTC.

This clonotype was found many times. The chain uses TRBV20-1 and TRBJ2-3, with D possibly being TRBD2 (6 bases). V lost 5 bases and J lost 2, with 14 bases in between. The length of the CDR3 is 14 residues. In germline, CDR1 is DFQATT, CDR2 SNEGSKA (reference sequence). The CDR3 reads CSAVRDSYTDTQYF. The CDR3 DNA follows: TGCAGTGCTGTAAGGGACTCCTACACAGATACGCAGTATTTT.

V usage is TRBV2 and J usage is TRBJ2-3; D tentatively reads TRBD1 or TRBD2 (5 bases each). CDR3 length: 14 residues. V was trimmed by 6 bases and J by 2 bases, leaving 12 bases between them. The germline V gene encodes CDR1 SNHLY and CDR2 FYNNEI. CDR3 coding DNA: TGTGCCAGCAGAGAGGGGAAGATCACAGATACGCAGTATTTT. Protein product: CASREGKITDTQYF.

The V gene is TRBV5-1, the J gene TRBJ2-5, with D uncertain. The V and J ends lost 3 bases and 5 bases respectively, with 14 bases between them. Looked up from germline, CDR1 is SGHRS and CDR2 is YFSETQ. The CDR3 sequence is 14 residues long. The CDR3 loop reads CASSSGLSLETQYF. CDR3 coding DNA: TGCGCCAGCAGCTCGGGCCTGTCCTTGGAGACCCAGTACTTC.

This chain connects TRBV4-3 to TRBJ2-6, with unresolved D. The CDR3 is made up of 16 amino acids. From germline, CDR1 is LGHNA and CDR2 YSLEER. The V end was cut by 0 bases, the J end by 0 bases, with 6 bases between. CDR3 bases: TGCGCCAGCAGCCAAGAGTCAGTCTCTGGGGCCAACGTCCTGACTTTC. Protein product: CASSQESVSGANVLTF.

The sample holds many counts of this clonotype. This sequence joins TRBV7-2 and TRBJ2-1; D is undetermined. The length of the CDR3 is 14 residues. CDR1 and CDR2 (germline): SGHTA, FQGNSA. V lost 8 bases and J lost 2, with 13 bases in between. DNA of the CDR3: TGTGCCAGCTCCCCAGCTCTACCCTACAATGAGCAGTTCTTC. Encoded protein: CASSPALPYNEQFF.

This chain links TRBV7-2 with TRBJ2-7, with no clear D. V lost 5 bases and J 3 bases, leaving 8 bases between the germline ends. The CDR3 runs to 12 residues. CDR1 and CDR2 (germline): SGHTA, FQGNSA. The CDR3: CASSLYNYEQYF. CDR3 nucleotides: TGTGCCAGCAGCCTATACAACTACGAGCAGTACTTC.

This clonotype showed up many times. This chain links TRBV5-6 with TRBJ2-1, with TRBD1 matching over 8 bases. CDR3 size: 17 residues. The germline gives CDR1 SGHDT, CDR2 YYEEEE. Unmatched junction bases numbered 10, after V lost 0 bases and J lost 5 bases. The CDR3 bases are TGTGCCAGCAGCTTGGGAACGACAGGGGTCCTTGACAATGAGCAGTTCTTC. Translation: CASSLGTTGVLDNEQFF.

The rearrangement links TRBV2 to TRBJ1-1, with D perhaps TRBD1 (5 bases). CDR1 is SNHLY, CDR2 FYNNEI, per germline. The CDR3 runs to 13 residues. Trimming stripped 6 bases from V and 4 bases from J, with 12 bases between. The CDR3 loop is CASRLERGTEAFF. The CDR3 DNA follows: TGTGCCAGCAGACTCGAAAGGGGCACTGAAGCTTTCTTT.

The sample holds many counts of this clonotype. This sequence joins TRBV20-1 and TRBJ2-7; 14 positions match TRBD2. Trimming removed 1 base from V and 4 bases from J; junction bases left unmatched: 6. CDR1 is DFQATT, CDR2 SNEGSKA, per germline (reference sequence). The CDR3 extends over 16 amino acids. DNA of the CDR3: TGCAGTGCTAGAGCCCTGGGACTAGCGGGAGAGTACGAGCAGTACTTC. The encoded protein is CSARALGLAGEYEQYF.

The chain combines TRBV5-1 with TRBJ2-7; weak D call: TRBD1 (5 bases). Per the germline V gene, CDR1 is SGHRS and CDR2 is YFSETQ. V was pared by 8 bases and J by 6 bases, with 15 bases between. The CDR3 is 12 residues long. The CDR3 coding sequence is TGCGCCAGTTATATAATCCAGGGCGAGCAGTACTTC. Translated: CASYIIQGEQYF.

This clonotype was recorded a few times. The V call is TRBV4-3, the J call TRBJ2-5; D is perhaps TRBD1 (5 bases). There are 15 residues in the CDR3. Trimming stripped 1 base from V and 5 bases from J, with 14 bases between. In germline, CDR1 is LGHNA, CDR2 YSLEER. The CDR3 reads CASSQVAGSRETQYF. In nucleotides, the CDR3 is TGCGCCAGCAGCCAAGTCGCAGGGTCAAGGGAGACCCAGTACTTC.

There are many counts of this clonotype. V and J are TRBV7-9 and TRBJ1-2, with 10 bases that match TRBD1. Germline V CDR1 and CDR2: SEHNR, FQNEAQ (reference sequence). Trimming took 4 bases from V and 6 from J; bases not matched to a gene: 5. CDR3 length: 14 residues. Here the CDR3 reads CASSSGQGWDGYTF. As DNA, the CDR3 is TGTGCCAGCAGCTCGGGACAGGGGTGGGATGGCTACACCTTC.

This clonotype has more than one count but fewer than ten. The chain has TRBV18 and TRBJ2-3; D possibly corresponds to TRBD2 (5 bases). Germline loops: CDR1 KGHSH, CDR2 LQKENI. Trimming shortened V by 4 bases and J by 0 bases, and 11 bases separated the two germline ends. The length of the CDR3 is 15 residues. The CDR3 sequence is CASSLSWRSTDTQYF. CDR3 nucleotides: TGTGCCAGCTCACTGAGCTGGAGGAGCACAGATACGCAGTATTTT.

This clonotype was found many times. This chain joins TRBV20-1 and TRBJ2-5, with 8 nucleotides matching TRBD1. The CDR3 length is 13 residues. With 5 bases clipped from V and 1 base from J, the junction kept 3 bases outside the gene matches. Per the germline V gene, CDR1 is DFQATT and CDR2 is SNEGSKA (reference sequence). The CDR3 protein is CSAPGTGQETQYF. The CDR3 coding sequence is TGCAGTGCTCCCGGGACAGGCCAAGAGACCCAGTACTTC.